This T cell receptor beta chain was observed in a study of tumor and adjacent non-tumor tissue in lung cancer. Study as a whole: Stage I to III disease affected 9 to 10 men and 5 women aged roughly 31 to 80. Approximately 4.2 million productive TCRbeta reads were obtained per sample on average. Regarding the study as a whole: TCR diversity was significantly greater in tumor than normal lung tissue. Higher tumor TCR diversity was associated with shorter survival.

This sample's RNA came from whole unsorted tissue. More than 3 cm separated this lung sample from the edge of the tumor. Germline CDR1 SGHAT, CDR2 FQDESV (reference sequence). The CDR3 totals 14 residues. Three rounds of nested PCR, following a modified ARM-PCR protocol, produced the TCRbeta library. TCRdb re-called the multiplex PCR reads with MiXCR, one entry per CDR3 protein. The sample has 100,000 or so distinct CDR3 sequences; 75% to 85% are singletons. As for this clonotype: Its antigen is unknown. At one boundary the junction diverges from the germline segment, which might be a read error.

This receptor was taken from a man in his fifties or sixties with small cell lung cancer. J is TRBJ2-5 and V is TRBV11-1; D ambiguous. The source material was distant non-tumor lung tissue. This CDR3 reads CATGLRRYQETQYF. CDR3 DNA: TGTGCCACCGGCTTAAGACGGTACCAAGAGACCCAGTACTTT.